Given below is one T cell receptor beta chain in context. Its antigen remains unidentified. This specimen comes from a study of cytomegalovirus exposure and HLA in healthy donors. Overall study findings and caveats: In a later analysis, a missense DCLRE1C variant was linked to TCR beta V- and J-gene trimming. A prior analysis recorded that most TCR beta V segments were productive about 87% or about 30% of the time.

Nominally healthy donors were sampled, though unrecorded immune exposures were likely. Germline V lookup: CDR1 SGDLS, CDR2 YYNGEE. The CDR3 is 14 amino acids. Trimming cost V 0 bases and J 6 bases, with 13 bases left between them. Both 60 Vbeta primers and 13 Jbeta primers went into the PCR. Produced via immunoSEQ multiplex PCR; TCRdb's table is partial and in-frame only. Here the sample spans around 110,000 clones, around 60% being singletons. The receptor was derived from a woman aged 40 to 49 in good health and CMV-seropositive. What was sequenced was PBMCs. The V gene is TRBV9, the J gene TRBJ2-7, with a weak D call TRBD2 (5 bases). This CDR3 is CASSVAPEEVEQYF. In DNA form, the CDR3 reads TGTGCCAGCAGCGTAGCACCAGAGGAGGTCGAGCAGTACTTC.